Shown below are 27 T cell receptor beta chains from a single sample sequenced in a study of blood T cells in healthy people across ages. For the second PCR, which ran for about 6 to 11 cycles, a sample-barcoded 5' primer and a J-beta primer mix were used. TCRdb reprocessed the 5' RACE reads with MiXCR, giving one entry per CDR3 protein. The table includes roughly 2 million distinct CDR3 sequences, around 50% detected once. Sequenced input: blood. Receptors were obtained from a woman between 35 and 50 years old in good health.

The chain has TRBV10-2 and TRBJ1-1; D not certain. The CDR3 extends over 13 amino acids. The V gene's germline CDR1 is WSHSY and CDR2 SAAADI. V was pared by 3 bases and J by 5 bases, with 10 bases between. Written as DNA, the CDR3 is TGCGCCAGCAGTGAACCAAGGGTAACTGAAGCTTTCTTT. Residues: CASSEPRVTEAFF.

The chain joins TRBV3-1 to TRBJ2-7; TRBD2 aligns across 10 bases. The J call may be faulty, since TRBJ2-5 better matches the DNA end. This CDR3 region has 16 residues. The V gene's germline CDR1 is LGHDT and CDR2 YNNKEL (reference sequence). The CDR3 loop reads CASSQRSGGATETQYF. The CDR3 nucleotides read TGTGCCAGCAGCCAGAGGAGCGGGGGGGCCACCGAGACCCAGTACTTC.

This chain connects TRBV6-1 to TRBJ2-1; D unresolved. Trimming removed 3 bases from V and 6 bases from J, with 12 bases in between. This CDR3 region has 14 residues. CDR1 is MNHNS and CDR2 is SASEGT in the germline V gene. The CDR3 DNA is TGTGCCAGCAGTGACCACGAGACACGCAATGAGCAGTTCTTC. Translation gives CASSDHETRNEQFF.

The chain employs TRBV4-3 and TRBJ2-1; the match to TRBD2 covers 11 bases. The J call may be mistaken, given a closer DNA end match to TRBJ2-7. The germline V gene has CDR1 LGHNA and CDR2 YSLEER. The CDR3 has 17 residues. CDR3 bases: TGCGCCAGCAGCCCCGTTACTTTCATTAGCGGGAGGGCCGAGCAGTACTTC. The encoded protein is CASSPVTFISGRAEQYF.

V is TRBV2 and J is TRBJ2-3, with 7 positions matching TRBD1. The length of the CDR3 is 16 residues. From germline, CDR1 is SNHLY and CDR2 FYNNEI. Trimming cost V 8 bases and J 8 bases; bases outside gene matches: 19. Here the CDR3 reads CASGSLRGLSRSTQYF. As DNA, the CDR3 is TGTGCCAGCGGCAGTCTAAGGGGGCTAAGTAGGAGTACGCAGTATTTT.

The chain employs TRBV13 and TRBJ1-2; no definite D call. V was shortened by 3 bases and J by 8 bases, with 7 bases between the two germline ends. The CDR3 contains 11 residues. The V gene's germline CDR1 is PRHDT and CDR2 FYEKMQ (reference sequence). CDR3 sequence: CASSFTEGYTF. CDR3 in DNA: TGTGCCAGCAGCTTCACCGAGGGCTACACCTTC. Together with reference TRBV13 and TRBJ1-2, the CDR3 gives the full variable domain: AAGVIQSPRHLIKEKRETATLKCYPIPRHDTVYWYQQGPGQDPQFLISFYEKMQSDKGSIPDRFSAQQFSDYHSELNMSSLELGDSALYFCASSFTEGYTFGSGTRLTVV.

The chain joins TRBV20-1 to TRBJ1-2; 9 bases match TRBD1. The CDR3 loop spans 11 amino acids. Germline lookup yields CDR1 DFQATT and CDR2 SNEGSKA (reference sequence). With V trimmed by 6 bases and J by 8 bases, 4 bases remained unmatched. The CDR3: CSAGQGGGYTF. In DNA form, the CDR3 reads TGCAGTGCGGGACAGGGCGGCGGCTACACCTTC.

This clonotype was counted at least ten times. The CDR3 DNA is TGTGCCAGCAGTCCGGGTAGCTACGAGCAGTACTTC. Translation: CASSPGSYEQYF. The gene calls are TRBV12-3 or TRBV12-4 and TRBJ2-7; D is uncertain. V was pared by 5 bases and J by 3 bases, with 8 bases between. The CDR3 is made up of 12 amino acids.

The genes are TRBV20-1 and TRBJ2-3, with 9 bases lining up with TRBD2. The germline CDR1 and CDR2 sequences are DFQATT and SNEGSKA (reference sequence). This CDR3 has 14 amino acids. V was clipped by 2 bases and J by 5 bases; unmatched bases: 5. CDR3 sequence (DNA): TGCAGTGCTAGATCGAGCGGGGGGAAAGATACGCAGTATTTT. This codes for CSARSSGGKDTQYF.

The V call is TRBV3-1, the J call TRBJ1-4; perhaps TRBD1 as D (5 bases). This CDR3 has 14 residues. The germline V and J ends were trimmed by 0 bases and 13 bases, with 15 bases remaining between them. Per germline, CDR1 LGHDT and CDR2 YNNKEL (reference sequence). CDR3 in DNA: TGTGCCAGCAGCCAAGAGGGATCGGGGCGCGGACTGTTTTTT. This translates into CASSQEGSGRGLFF.

This chain joins TRBV29-1 and TRBJ2-3; 7 bases fit TRBD1. The germline CDR1 and CDR2 sequences are SQVTM and ANQGSEA. This CDR3 comprises 14 residues. V shed 8 bases, J shed 5 bases, and the junction held 13 bases outside the gene matches. The CDR3 DNA reads TGCAGCATCAAAAGGGGCACAGGGGTAGATACGCAGTATTTT. Its protein is CSIKRGTGVDTQYF.

This chain connects TRBV7-9 to TRBJ1-2, with D maybe TRBD1 (5 bases). The CDR3 is 14 amino acids. Germline values: CDR1 SEHNR, CDR2 FQNEAQ (reference sequence). V was pared by 3 bases and J by 5 bases, with 13 bases between. The CDR3 sequence is CASSFDSGRYGYTF. The DNA for the CDR3 is TGTGCCAGCAGCTTTGATTCAGGGAGATATGGCTACACCTTC.

The chain recombines TRBV28 with TRBJ2-5, with unresolved D. The CDR3 contains 15 residues. Germline V gene data show CDR1 as MDHEN and CDR2 as SYDVKM. V lost 2 bases to trimming and J lost 1 base, with 11 bases between them. The CDR3 spells CASSLEYGPQETQYF. The CDR3 DNA is TGTGCCAGCAGTTTAGAGTACGGGCCCCAAGAGACCCAGTACTTC. The variable domain in full, completed from reference TRBV28 and TRBJ2-5, reads DVKVTQSSRYLVKRTGEKVFLECVQDMDHENMFWYRQDPGLGLRLIYFSYDVKMKEKGDIPEGYSVSREKKERFSLILESASTNQTSMYLCASSLEYGPQETQYFGPGTRLLVL.

Only one count was recorded for this clonotype. The rearrangement uses TRBV20-1 and TRBJ1-4; 9 positions match TRBD1. This CDR3 region has 13 residues. Germline V gene data show CDR1 as DFQATT and CDR2 as SNEGSKA (reference sequence). V dropped 6 bases and J dropped 7; count of bases not matched to a gene: 6. The CDR3 spells CSASGTGFEKLFF. The CDR3 region has the DNA TGCAGTGCGTCCGGGACAGGGTTTGAAAAACTGTTTTTT.

The chain employs TRBV6-5 and TRBJ2-1; D might be TRBD1 (7 bases). V dropped 7 bases and J dropped 4 bases, with 14 bases sitting between them. The germline gives CDR1 MNHEY, CDR2 SVGAGI. The CDR3 has 14 residues. The CDR3 sequence: CASKEGQTYNEQFF. DNA of the CDR3: TGTGCCAGCAAGGAGGGACAGACATACAATGAGCAGTTCTTC.

This clonotype appeared once. The chain has TRBV28 and TRBJ1-4; a weak D match, TRBD1 (5 bases). The CDR3 totals 15 residues. Germline CDR1 is MDHEN and CDR2 is SYDVKM. Trimming pared 4 bases from V and 8 bases from J, leaving 17 bases between. The CDR3 protein is CASSSTRRGREKLFF. CDR3 DNA: TGTGCCAGCAGTTCCACCCGAAGGGGTAGGGAAAAACTGTTTTTT.

The chain is built from TRBV10-1 and TRBJ2-1; D ambiguous. V lost 2 bases, J lost 5 bases, and 13 bases lay in between. Germline V gene lookup returns CDR1 WNHNN and CDR2 SYGVQD (reference sequence). The CDR3 length is 15 residues. The chain's CDR3 is CASSEKLIPNNEQFF. The CDR3 nucleotides read TGCGCCAGCAGTGAGAAACTAATACCTAACAATGAGCAGTTCTTC.

The count of this clonotype is one. This chain connects TRBV20-1 to TRBJ2-7; perhaps D is TRBD1 or TRBD2 (5 bases each). The DNA end is a closer match to TRBJ2-5, so the J assignment may be wrong. This CDR3 is built from 14 residues. CDR1 and CDR2 (germline): DFQATT, SNEGSKA (reference sequence). CDR3 amino acids: CSAPLPGGQETQYF. The CDR3 region has the DNA TGCAGTGCGCCCCTCCCTGGGGGACAAGAGACCCAGTACTTC.

The rearrangement joins TRBV12-3 or TRBV12-4 to TRBJ1-2; TRBD1 matches at 9 bases. The CDR3 is made up of 15 amino acids. Unmatched junction bases numbered 6, after V lost 6 bases and J lost 1 base. The CDR3 DNA sequence: TGTGCCAGCAGCCTAACAGGGGGCGGTAACTATGGCTACACCTTC. Its protein is CASSLTGGGNYGYTF.

The chain uses TRBV20-1 and TRBJ2-7; 8 bases are a match to TRBD1. This CDR3 is 15 amino acids long. Germline CDR1 and CDR2: DFQATT and SNEGSKA (reference sequence). The V and J ends lost 0 bases and 4 bases, in that order; junction bases with no gene match: 8. The CDR3 DNA is TGCAGTGCTAGAGACGGTGGGGGACAGGCATACGAGCAGTACTTC. It codes for CSARDGGGQAYEQYF.

Only a few counts were recorded for this clonotype. The V call is TRBV20-1, the J call TRBJ1-6; D might be TRBD1 (6 bases). The CDR3 spans 18 residues. CDR1 DFQATT and CDR2 SNEGSKA come from the germline V gene (reference sequence). The V end was cut by 0 bases, the J end by 0 bases, with 15 bases between. The CDR3 sequence: CSAREGTSSSSYNSPLHF. The CDR3 DNA reads as TGCAGTGCTAGAGAAGGGACATCTTCTAGCTCCTATAATTCACCCCTCCACTTT.

V usage is TRBV6-5 and J usage is TRBJ2-3, with D possibly matching TRBD2 (6 bases). CDR3 length: 17 amino acids. The germline CDR1 and CDR2 sequences are MNHEY and SVGAGI. V dropped 2 bases and J dropped 2 bases, with 17 bases sitting between them. Here the CDR3 DNA reads TGTGCCAGCAGTTACGGGCGGGGCCAGTATCCCACAGATACGCAGTATTTT. Protein sequence: CASSYGRGQYPTDTQYF.

This clonotype was recorded a few times. The rearrangement uses TRBV24-1 and TRBJ2-5; D might be TRBD1 (6 bases). The CDR3 is 15 amino acids. Deletions cut 4 bases from V and 4 bases from J, with 15 bases between. The germline V gene has CDR1 KGHDR and CDR2 SFDVKD. The CDR3: CATSDPRTVGETQYF. DNA of the CDR3: TGTGCCACCAGTGACCCGAGGACAGTAGGAGAGACCCAGTACTTC.

This clonotype was detected many times. The chain employs TRBV4-3 and TRBJ2-4; D is unresolved. V lost 4 bases, J lost 0 bases, and 10 bases lay in between. The CDR3 has 15 amino acids. Germline loops: CDR1 LGHNA, CDR2 YSLEER. The CDR3 protein is CASSPSRLAKNIQYF. The DNA of the CDR3 is TGCGCCAGCAGCCCATCGCGACTAGCCAAAAACATTCAGTACTTC.

This chain joins TRBV2 and TRBJ2-6, with D perhaps matching TRBD1 (5 bases). V was cut by 2 bases and J by 0 bases, with 11 bases left in between. CDR1 and CDR2 from the germline V gene are SNHLY and FYNNEI. The CDR3 spans 17 residues. This CDR3 reads CASSERSRGSGANVLTF. The CDR3 nucleotides read TGTGCCAGCAGTGAAAGGAGTAGGGGCTCTGGGGCCAACGTCCTGACTTTC.

The table lists this clonotype with a few counts. The chain couples TRBV7-2 to TRBJ2-1; D unclear. Germline V gene data show CDR1 as SGHTA and CDR2 as FQGNSA. V gave up 0 bases and J gave up 14 bases, with 14 bases separating them. The CDR3 extends over 13 amino acids. The CDR3 spells CASSLASRRLEFF. The DNA for the CDR3 is TGTGCCAGCAGCTTAGCGTCACGCCGGTTGGAGTTCTTC.

This clonotype was seen a few times. This rearrangement joins TRBV7-3 to TRBJ2-6; 10 bases agree with TRBD1. V dropped 1 base and J dropped 0; count of bases not matched to a gene: 12. Germline loops: CDR1 SGHTA, CDR2 FQGTGA. CDR3 length: 21 residues. The CDR3 DNA sequence: TGTGCCAGCAGCTTAATTAGAACGACAGGGGGCATCGGCTCTGGGGCCAACGTCCTGACTTTC. Its protein product is CASSLIRTTGGIGSGANVLTF.